These T cell receptor beta chains were read from a single sample in a study of shared clonotypes between healthy human individuals. Assay used: immunoSEQ multiplex PCR; TCRdb lists only in-frame clones, some missing. The sample consists of around 1.6 million clones, about 98% of them appearing once. The sample taken for sequencing was naive CD4+ T cells sorted from blood. All receptors derive from a man younger than 45 in good health. Each CDR3 is given without its conserved first and last residue. D genes are given only for firm matches. The size field is filled for only some rows; it gives once, few, many or a size class.

j_call: TRBJ1-1; clone_size: NA; v_call: TRBV25-1; d_call: NA; cdr3_aa: ASRGRGTWTEAF
j_call: TRBJ1-5; clone_size: few; v_call: TRBV2; d_call: TRBD1; cdr3_aa: ASSLDQGGNQPQH
j_call: TRBJ1-4; clone_size: NA; v_call: TRBV19; d_call: NA; cdr3_aa: ASSTPGRIEKLF
j_call: TRBJ2-5; clone_size: NA; v_call: TRBV18; d_call: TRBD1; cdr3_aa: ASSPSRTGWTETQY
j_call: TRBJ1-5; clone_size: NA; v_call: TRBV21-1; d_call: NA; cdr3_aa: ASSPVTGGNQPQH
j_call: TRBJ2-3; clone_size: NA; v_call: TRBV15; d_call: NA; cdr3_aa: ATSSASTDTQY
j_call: TRBJ1-3; clone_size: few; v_call: TRBV25-1; d_call: NA; cdr3_aa: ASSEYGGNTIY
j_call: TRBJ2-7; clone_size: NA; v_call: TRBV10-3; d_call: TRBD1; cdr3_aa: AIGTASSLYEQY
j_call: TRBJ2-7; clone_size: NA; v_call: TRBV10-1; d_call: TRBD2; cdr3_aa: ASSSGLAENYYEQY
j_call: TRBJ2-4; clone_size: NA; v_call: TRBV27; d_call: NA; cdr3_aa: ASSHNQGAGGIQY
j_call: TRBJ2-3; clone_size: NA; v_call: TRBV2; d_call: TRBD2; cdr3_aa: ATQYRRGVTDTQY
j_call: TRBJ2-1; clone_size: NA; v_call: TRBV11-2; d_call: TRBD2; cdr3_aa: ASSLVGGRGYNEQF
j_call: TRBJ2-1; clone_size: NA; v_call: TRBV6-6; d_call: NA; cdr3_aa: ASRPPYSYNEQF
j_call: TRBJ2-3; clone_size: NA; v_call: TRBV28; d_call: TRBD2; cdr3_aa: ASSFQLAGGTDTQY
j_call: TRBJ1-1; clone_size: NA; v_call: TRBV29-1; d_call: NA; cdr3_aa: SADPGYTEAF
j_call: TRBJ1-2; clone_size: NA; v_call: TRBV4-2; d_call: NA; cdr3_aa: ASSPDSDYGYT
j_call: TRBJ2-1; clone_size: NA; v_call: TRBV9; d_call: TRBD2; cdr3_aa: ASSVGWTSEYNEQF
j_call: TRBJ2-7; clone_size: NA; v_call: TRBV6-5; d_call: TRBD1; cdr3_aa: ARGQGNYEQY
j_call: TRBJ1-2; clone_size: NA; v_call: TRBV18; d_call: NA; cdr3_aa: ASSSRQYYGYT
j_call: TRBJ2-5; clone_size: NA; v_call: TRBV5-1; d_call: TRBD2; cdr3_aa: ASSLRRLAGQETQY
j_call: TRBJ2-7; clone_size: NA; v_call: TRBV9; d_call: NA; cdr3_aa: ASSVSPEGAYEQY
j_call: TRBJ2-1; clone_size: NA; v_call: TRBV27; d_call: TRBD2; cdr3_aa: ASSRSGKVWSSYNEQF
j_call: TRBJ2-4; clone_size: NA; v_call: TRBV10-3; d_call: NA; cdr3_aa: AISESAGKAKNIQY
j_call: TRBJ2-7; clone_size: NA; v_call: TRBV28; d_call: TRBD2; cdr3_aa: ASSLLSSGSSYEQY
j_call: TRBJ1-1; clone_size: NA; v_call: TRBV7-3; d_call: NA; cdr3_aa: ASSSGGEAF
j_call: TRBJ2-7; clone_size: NA; v_call: TRBV5-1; d_call: NA; cdr3_aa: ASSSVLATHYEQY
j_call: TRBJ2-6; clone_size: once; v_call: TRBV2; d_call: NA; cdr3_aa: ASSEKASGANVLT
j_call: TRBJ2-7; clone_size: once; v_call: TRBV18; d_call: NA; cdr3_aa: ASSPRPRVAYEQY
j_call: TRBJ1-4; clone_size: NA; v_call: TRBV5-1; d_call: TRBD1; cdr3_aa: ASSLDREGEKLF
j_call: TRBJ2-1; clone_size: NA; v_call: TRBV27; d_call: TRBD2; cdr3_aa: ASSSRGTSRANEQF
j_call: TRBJ2-3; clone_size: NA; v_call: TRBV9; d_call: TRBD2; cdr3_aa: ASSPKKSYSGSGTDTQY
j_call: TRBJ1-2; clone_size: NA; v_call: TRBV9; d_call: NA; cdr3_aa: ASSVVSAGYT
j_call: TRBJ2-7; clone_size: NA; v_call: TRBV28; d_call: TRBD1; cdr3_aa: ASSIPGTAFYEQY
j_call: TRBJ2-7; clone_size: NA; v_call: TRBV7-2; d_call: TRBD1; cdr3_aa: ASSFTGAGYEQY
j_call: TRBJ1-5; clone_size: NA; v_call: TRBV18; d_call: NA; cdr3_aa: ASSPAGGDQPQH
j_call: TRBJ1-5; clone_size: NA; v_call: TRBV7-3; d_call: NA; cdr3_aa: ASSLYDAPGQPQH
j_call: TRBJ1-5; clone_size: NA; v_call: TRBV25-1; d_call: NA; cdr3_aa: ASSDQYNQPQH
j_call: TRBJ2-7; clone_size: once; v_call: TRBV20-1; d_call: NA; cdr3_aa: SAGTWEQY
j_call: TRBJ2-1; clone_size: NA; v_call: TRBV5-4; d_call: TRBD2; cdr3_aa: ASSSSGRSNEQF
j_call: TRBJ2-7; clone_size: NA; v_call: TRBV6-1; d_call: NA; cdr3_aa: ASSEAGGEQY
j_call: TRBJ2-7; clone_size: NA; v_call: TRBV18; d_call: TRBD1; cdr3_aa: ASSWDRGVEQY
j_call: TRBJ1-3; clone_size: NA; v_call: TRBV7-8; d_call: NA; cdr3_aa: ASSTALAGNTIY
j_call: TRBJ2-7; clone_size: NA; v_call: TRBV14; d_call: NA; cdr3_aa: ASSQGHRDSYEQY
j_call: TRBJ2-5; clone_size: once; v_call: TRBV11-2; d_call: NA; cdr3_aa: ASSYVETQY
j_call: TRBJ2-1; clone_size: NA; v_call: TRBV7-9; d_call: NA; cdr3_aa: ASSLAQGRNEQF
j_call: TRBJ1-5; clone_size: NA; v_call: TRBV9; d_call: TRBD1; cdr3_aa: ASSVLGDSDQPQH
j_call: TRBJ2-4; clone_size: NA; v_call: TRBV4-2; d_call: NA; cdr3_aa: ASSQGRNIQY
j_call: TRBJ1-1; clone_size: NA; v_call: TRBV29-1; d_call: NA; cdr3_aa: SARAPNTEAF
j_call: TRBJ2-7; clone_size: NA; v_call: TRBV27; d_call: TRBD2; cdr3_aa: ASSVLAGTGGEQY
j_call: TRBJ2-7; clone_size: NA; v_call: TRBV5-1; d_call: NA; cdr3_aa: ASSSEGRAYEQY
j_call: TRBJ2-7; clone_size: once; v_call: TRBV7-2; d_call: TRBD1; cdr3_aa: ASRLTGTGTYEQY